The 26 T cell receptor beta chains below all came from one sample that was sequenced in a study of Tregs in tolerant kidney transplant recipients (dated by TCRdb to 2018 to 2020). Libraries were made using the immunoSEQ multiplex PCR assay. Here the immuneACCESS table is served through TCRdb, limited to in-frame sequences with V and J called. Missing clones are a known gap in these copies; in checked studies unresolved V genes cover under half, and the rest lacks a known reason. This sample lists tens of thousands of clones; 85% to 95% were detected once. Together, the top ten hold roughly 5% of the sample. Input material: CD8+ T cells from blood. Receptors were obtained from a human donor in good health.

This CDR3 is CASSQGAGELFF. CDR3 bases: TGCGCCAGCAGTCAGGGTGCCGGGGAGCTGTTTTTT. V usage is TRBV10-2 and J usage is TRBJ2-2; D perhaps matches TRBD1 (5 bases). The V end was cut by 5 bases, the J end by 6 bases, with 7 bases between. Germline values: CDR1 WSHSY, CDR2 SAAADI. The CDR3 runs to 12 residues.

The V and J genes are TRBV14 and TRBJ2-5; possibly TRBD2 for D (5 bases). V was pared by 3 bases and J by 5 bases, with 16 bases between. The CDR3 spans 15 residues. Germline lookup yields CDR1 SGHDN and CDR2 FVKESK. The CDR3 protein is CASSHRGFLSETQYF. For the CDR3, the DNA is TGTGCCAGCAGCCACCGCGGGTTCCTGTCGGAGACCCAGTACTTC. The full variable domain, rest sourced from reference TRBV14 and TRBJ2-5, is EAGVTQFPSHSVIEKGQTVTLRCDPISGHDNLYWYRRVMGKEIKFLLHFVKESKQDESGMPNNRFLAERTGGTYSTLKVQPAELEDSGVYFCASSHRGFLSETQYFGPGTRLLVL.

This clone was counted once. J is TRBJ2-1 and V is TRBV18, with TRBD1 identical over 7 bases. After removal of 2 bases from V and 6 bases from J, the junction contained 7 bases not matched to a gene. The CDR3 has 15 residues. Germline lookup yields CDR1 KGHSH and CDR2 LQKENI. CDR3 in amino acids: CASSPLDRDPNEQFF. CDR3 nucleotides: TGTGCCAGCTCACCATTAGACAGGGACCCCAATGAGCAGTTCTTC.

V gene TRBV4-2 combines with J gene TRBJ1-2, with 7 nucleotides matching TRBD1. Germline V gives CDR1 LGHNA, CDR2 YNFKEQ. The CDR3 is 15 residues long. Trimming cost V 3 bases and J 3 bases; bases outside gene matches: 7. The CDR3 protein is CASSHSGGFDYGYTF. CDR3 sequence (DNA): TGTGCCAGCAGCCATTCAGGGGGGTTCGACTATGGCTACACCTTC.

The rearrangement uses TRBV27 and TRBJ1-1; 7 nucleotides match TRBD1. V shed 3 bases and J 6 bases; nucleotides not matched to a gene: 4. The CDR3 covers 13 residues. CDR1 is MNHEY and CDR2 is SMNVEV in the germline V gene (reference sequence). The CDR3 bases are TGTGCCAGCAGTTTTGGGCAGGGGGCTGAAGCTTTCTTT. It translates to CASSFGQGAEAFF.

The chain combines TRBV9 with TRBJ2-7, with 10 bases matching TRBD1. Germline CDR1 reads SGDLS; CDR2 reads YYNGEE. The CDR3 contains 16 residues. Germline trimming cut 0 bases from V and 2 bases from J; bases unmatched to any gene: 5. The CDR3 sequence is CASSVAPGTGAYEQYF. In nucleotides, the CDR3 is TGTGCCAGCAGCGTAGCCCCCGGGACAGGGGCCTACGAGCAGTACTTC.

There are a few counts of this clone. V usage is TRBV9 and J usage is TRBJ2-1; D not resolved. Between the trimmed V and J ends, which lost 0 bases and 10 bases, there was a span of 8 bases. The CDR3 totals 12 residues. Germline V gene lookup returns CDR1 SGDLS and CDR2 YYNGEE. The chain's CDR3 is CASSVGSREQFF. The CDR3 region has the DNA TGTGCCAGCAGCGTAGGTTCACGGGAGCAGTTCTTC.

The CDR3 DNA reads as TGCGCCAGCAGCTTCTTACTAGCGGGCCTCGGCGACGAGCAGTACTTC. This codes for CASSFLLAGLGDEQYF. This sequence joins TRBV5-1 and TRBJ2-7; 9 bases align to TRBD2. Germline CDR1 SGHRS, CDR2 YFSETQ. V was pared by 2 bases and J by 5 bases, with 11 bases of the junction left unmatched. The CDR3 has 16 amino acids.

Here the CDR3 DNA reads TGTGCAAGTCGCTTTTGGTCCTACAATGAGCAGTTCTTC. This gives the protein CASRFWSYNEQFF. The chain is built from TRBV12-2 and TRBJ2-1. TRBV12-2 is annotated as a pseudogene. This CDR3 comprises 13 residues.

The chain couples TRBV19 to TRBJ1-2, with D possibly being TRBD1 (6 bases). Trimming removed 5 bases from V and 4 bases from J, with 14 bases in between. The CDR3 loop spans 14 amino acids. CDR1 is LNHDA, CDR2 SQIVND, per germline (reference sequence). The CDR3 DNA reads TGTGCCAGTAGTCCACAGGGTATCGGCTATGGCTACACCTTC. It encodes CASSPQGIGYGYTF.

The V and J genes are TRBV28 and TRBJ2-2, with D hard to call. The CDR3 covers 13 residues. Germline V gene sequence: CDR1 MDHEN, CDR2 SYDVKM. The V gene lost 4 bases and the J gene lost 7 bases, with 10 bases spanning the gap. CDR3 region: CASSWAVNGELFF. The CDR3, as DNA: TGTGCCAGCAGTTGGGCAGTCAACGGGGAGCTGTTTTTT.

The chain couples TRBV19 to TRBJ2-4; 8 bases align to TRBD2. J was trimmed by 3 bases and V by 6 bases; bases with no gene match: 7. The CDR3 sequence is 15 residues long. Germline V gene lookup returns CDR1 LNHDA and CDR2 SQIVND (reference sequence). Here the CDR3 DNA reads TGTGCCAGTAGCCCGGGAGGGTACGGCAAAAACATTCAGTACTTC. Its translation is CASSPGGYGKNIQYF.

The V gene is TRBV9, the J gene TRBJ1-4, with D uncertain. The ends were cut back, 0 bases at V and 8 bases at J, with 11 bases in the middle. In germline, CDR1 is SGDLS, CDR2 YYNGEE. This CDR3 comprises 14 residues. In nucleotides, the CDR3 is TGTGCCAGCAGCGTAGGGTTCTTCGCCGAAAAACTGTTTTTT. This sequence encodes CASSVGFFAEKLFF.

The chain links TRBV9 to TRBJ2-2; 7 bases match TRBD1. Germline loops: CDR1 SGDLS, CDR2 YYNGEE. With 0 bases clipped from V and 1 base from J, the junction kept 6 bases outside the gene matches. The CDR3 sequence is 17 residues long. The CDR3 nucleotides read TGTGCCAGCAGCGTAGATCCAGGGGGTGGGAACACCGGGGAGCTGTTTTTT. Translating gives CASSVDPGGGNTGELFF.

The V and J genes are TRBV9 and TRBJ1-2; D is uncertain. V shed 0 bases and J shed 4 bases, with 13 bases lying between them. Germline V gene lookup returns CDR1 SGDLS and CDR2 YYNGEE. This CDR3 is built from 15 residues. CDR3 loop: CASSVGGSFVYGYTF. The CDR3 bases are TGTGCCAGCAGCGTAGGGGGATCCTTTGTCTATGGCTACACCTTC.

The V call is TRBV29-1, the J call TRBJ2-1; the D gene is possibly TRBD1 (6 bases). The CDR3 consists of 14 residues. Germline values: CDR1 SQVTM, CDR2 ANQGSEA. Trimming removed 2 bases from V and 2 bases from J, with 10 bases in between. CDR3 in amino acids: CSVETGDTYNEQFF. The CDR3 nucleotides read TGCAGCGTTGAAACTGGGGACACCTACAATGAGCAGTTCTTC.

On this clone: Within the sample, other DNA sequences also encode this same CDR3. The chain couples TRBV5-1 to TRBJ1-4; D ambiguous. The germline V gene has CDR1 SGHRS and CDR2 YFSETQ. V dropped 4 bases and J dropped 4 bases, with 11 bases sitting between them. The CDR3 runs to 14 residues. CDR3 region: CASSPPGSNEKLFF. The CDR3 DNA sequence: TGCGCCAGCAGCCCCCCGGGCAGTAATGAAAAACTGTTTTTT.

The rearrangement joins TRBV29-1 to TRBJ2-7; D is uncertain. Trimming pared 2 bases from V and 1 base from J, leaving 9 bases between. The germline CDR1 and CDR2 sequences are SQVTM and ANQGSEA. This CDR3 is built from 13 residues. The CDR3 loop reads CSVETASSYEQYF. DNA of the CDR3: TGCAGCGTTGAAACAGCTTCGTCCTACGAGCAGTACTTC.

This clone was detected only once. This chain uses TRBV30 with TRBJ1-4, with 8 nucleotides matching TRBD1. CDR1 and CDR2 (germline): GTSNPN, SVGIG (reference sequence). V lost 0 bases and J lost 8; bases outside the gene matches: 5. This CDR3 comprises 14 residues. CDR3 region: CAWSVGQGQEKLFF. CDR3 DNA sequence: TGTGCCTGGAGTGTAGGACAGGGACAGGAAAAACTGTTTTTT.

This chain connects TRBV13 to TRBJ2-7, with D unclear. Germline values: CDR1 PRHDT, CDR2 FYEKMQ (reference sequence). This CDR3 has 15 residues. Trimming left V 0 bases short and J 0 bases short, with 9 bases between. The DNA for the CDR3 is TGTGCCAGCAGCTTAGGTCTGGGTTTCTCCTACGAGCAGTACTTC. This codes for CASSLGLGFSYEQYF. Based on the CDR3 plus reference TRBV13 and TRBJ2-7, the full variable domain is AAGVIQSPRHLIKEKRETATLKCYPIPRHDTVYWYQQGPGQDPQFLISFYEKMQSDKGSIPDRFSAQQFSDYHSELNMSSLELGDSALYFCASSLGLGFSYEQYFGPGTRLTVT.

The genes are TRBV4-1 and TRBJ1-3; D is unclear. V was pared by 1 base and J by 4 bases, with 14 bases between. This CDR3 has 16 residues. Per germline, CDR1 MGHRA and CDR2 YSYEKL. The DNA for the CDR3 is TGCGCCAGCAGCCAAGCCCTCCCCGGTTGGGGAAACACCATATATTTT. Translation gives CASSQALPGWGNTIYF.

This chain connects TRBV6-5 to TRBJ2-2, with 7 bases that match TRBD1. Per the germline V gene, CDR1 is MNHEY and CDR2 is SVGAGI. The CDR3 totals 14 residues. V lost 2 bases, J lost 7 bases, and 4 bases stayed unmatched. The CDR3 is CASSYRGQGGELFF. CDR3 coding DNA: TGTGCCAGCAGTTACAGGGGGCAGGGCGGGGAGCTGTTTTTT.

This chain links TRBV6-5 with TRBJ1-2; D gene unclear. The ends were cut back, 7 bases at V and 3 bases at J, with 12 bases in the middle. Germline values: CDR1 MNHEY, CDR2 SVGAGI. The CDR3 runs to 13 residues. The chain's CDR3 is CASIRPGDYGYTF. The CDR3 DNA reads TGTGCCAGCATAAGACCTGGAGACTATGGCTACACCTTC.

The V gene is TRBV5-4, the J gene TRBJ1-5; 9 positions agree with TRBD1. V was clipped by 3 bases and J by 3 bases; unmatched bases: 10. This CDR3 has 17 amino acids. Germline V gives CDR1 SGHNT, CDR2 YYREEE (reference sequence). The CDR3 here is CASSSTGGASTNQPQHF. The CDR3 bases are TGTGCCAGCAGCTCAACAGGGGGCGCCTCAACCAATCAGCCCCAGCATTTT.

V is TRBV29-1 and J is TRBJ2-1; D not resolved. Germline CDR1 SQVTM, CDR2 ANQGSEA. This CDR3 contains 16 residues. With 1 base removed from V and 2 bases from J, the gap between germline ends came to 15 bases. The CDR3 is CSVEGNLWQPYNEQFF. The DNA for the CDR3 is TGCAGCGTTGAAGGCAATTTGTGGCAACCCTACAATGAGCAGTTCTTC.

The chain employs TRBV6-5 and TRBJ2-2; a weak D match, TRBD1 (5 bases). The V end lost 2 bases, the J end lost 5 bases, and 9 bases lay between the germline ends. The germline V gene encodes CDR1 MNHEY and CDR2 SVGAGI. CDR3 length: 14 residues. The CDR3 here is CASSYKGDTGELFF. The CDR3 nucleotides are TGTGCCAGCAGTTACAAAGGGGATACCGGGGAGCTGTTTTTT.